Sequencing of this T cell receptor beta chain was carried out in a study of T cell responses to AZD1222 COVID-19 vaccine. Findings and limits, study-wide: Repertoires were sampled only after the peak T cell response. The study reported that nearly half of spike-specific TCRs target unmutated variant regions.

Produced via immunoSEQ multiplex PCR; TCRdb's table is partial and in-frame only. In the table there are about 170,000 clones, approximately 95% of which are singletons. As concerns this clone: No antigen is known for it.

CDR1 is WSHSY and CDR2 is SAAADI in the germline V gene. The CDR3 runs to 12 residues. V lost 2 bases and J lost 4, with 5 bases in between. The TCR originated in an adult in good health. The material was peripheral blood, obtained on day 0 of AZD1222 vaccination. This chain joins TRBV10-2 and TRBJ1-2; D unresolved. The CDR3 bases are TGCGCCAGCAGTGAGGGGATCTATGGCTACACCTTC. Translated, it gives CASSEGIYGYTF.